The rows below give T cell receptor beta chains drawn from one sample of a study of cytomegalovirus exposure and HLA in healthy donors. Clones were read by immunoSEQ multiplex PCR, and TCRdb kept only the in-frame ones, dropping some. Of approximately 110,000 clones in the sample, about 80% were seen once. Sequencing input: PBMCs. Every receptor here comes from a woman under 40 in good health and CMV-seropositive. Both conserved end residues are trimmed from each CDR3. The order of the fields is J gene, V gene, CDR3 protein.

j_call: TRBJ2-2; v_call: TRBV18; cdr3_aa: ASSPQRQGNTGELF
j_call: TRBJ2-1; v_call: TRBV21-1; cdr3_aa: ASSFSGGSYNEQF
j_call: TRBJ2-3; v_call: TRBV5-4; cdr3_aa: ASSPPGGLASDTQY
j_call: TRBJ1-2; v_call: TRBV6-5; cdr3_aa: ASSMGTGGNYGYT
j_call: TRBJ1-2; v_call: TRBV18; cdr3_aa: ASSPPETGLSYGYT
j_call: TRBJ1-2; v_call: TRBV7-2; cdr3_aa: ASSSGTGRGYGYT
j_call: TRBJ2-7; v_call: TRBV5-6; cdr3_aa: ASSSLAGYEQY
j_call: TRBJ2-7; v_call: TRBV19; cdr3_aa: ASSIGTVGRDEQY
j_call: TRBJ2-7; v_call: TRBV19; cdr3_aa: ASSRTGTASYEQY
j_call: TRBJ2-1; v_call: TRBV5-8; cdr3_aa: ASSYSGSNEQF
j_call: TRBJ1-1; v_call: TRBV6-4; cdr3_aa: ASRPGQGSEAF
j_call: TRBJ1-2; v_call: TRBV25-1; cdr3_aa: ASSERLGSGKYGYT
j_call: TRBJ1-1; v_call: TRBV5-3; cdr3_aa: ARSPKRAEEAF
j_call: TRBJ2-5; v_call: TRBV5-1; cdr3_aa: ASSATTGGSGTQY
j_call: TRBJ2-3; v_call: TRBV5-6; cdr3_aa: ASTNGGGGTDTQY
j_call: TRBJ1-6; v_call: TRBV6-5; cdr3_aa: ASSYSGPRGDSPLH
j_call: TRBJ2-3; v_call: TRBV19; cdr3_aa: ASSRRVASTDTQY
j_call: TRBJ1-4; v_call: TRBV2; cdr3_aa: ASSQGYTNEKLF
j_call: TRBJ2-3; v_call: TRBV5-6; cdr3_aa: ASSPTELGQQDTQY
j_call: TRBJ1-1; v_call: TRBV29-1; cdr3_aa: SVGTGLNTEAF
j_call: TRBJ2-2; v_call: TRBV7-2; cdr3_aa: ASSLERWGTSGRSGELF
j_call: TRBJ1-5; v_call: TRBV10-2; cdr3_aa: ATQRGNQPQH
j_call: TRBJ1-4; v_call: TRBV27; cdr3_aa: ASSDRVVEKLF
j_call: TRBJ2-1; v_call: TRBV5-1; cdr3_aa: ASSLAAYSYNEQF
j_call: TRBJ2-6; v_call: TRBV11-3; cdr3_aa: ASSPSGGYGANVLT
j_call: TRBJ2-7; v_call: TRBV19; cdr3_aa: ASSMVWPSLEQY
j_call: TRBJ2-7; v_call: TRBV11-2; cdr3_aa: ASGGGTSYEQY
j_call: TRBJ1-2; v_call: TRBV9; cdr3_aa: ASSITGASNYGYT